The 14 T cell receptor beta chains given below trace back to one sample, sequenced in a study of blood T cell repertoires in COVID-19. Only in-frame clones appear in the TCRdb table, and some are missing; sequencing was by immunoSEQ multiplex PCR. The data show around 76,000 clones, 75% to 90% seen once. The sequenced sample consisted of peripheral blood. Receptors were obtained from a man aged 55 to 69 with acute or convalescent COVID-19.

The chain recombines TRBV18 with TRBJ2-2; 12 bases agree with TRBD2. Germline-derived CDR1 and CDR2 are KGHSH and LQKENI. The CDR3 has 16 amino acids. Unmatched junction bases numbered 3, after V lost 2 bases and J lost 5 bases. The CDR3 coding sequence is TGTGCCAGCTCACCAAGACTAGCGGGAGTTACCGGGGAGCTGTTTTTT. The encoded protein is CASSPRLAGVTGELFF.

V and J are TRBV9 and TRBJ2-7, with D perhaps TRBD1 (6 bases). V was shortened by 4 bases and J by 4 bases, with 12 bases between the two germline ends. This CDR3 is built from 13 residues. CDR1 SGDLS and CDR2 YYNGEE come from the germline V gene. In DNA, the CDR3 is TGTGCCAGCAGCCTGGGGACACTTTACGAGCAGTACTTC. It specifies CASSLGTLYEQYF.

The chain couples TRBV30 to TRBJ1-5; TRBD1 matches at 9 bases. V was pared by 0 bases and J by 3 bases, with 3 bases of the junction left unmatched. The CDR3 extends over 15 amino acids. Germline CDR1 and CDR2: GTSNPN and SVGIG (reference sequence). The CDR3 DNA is TGTGCCTGGAGTGTCGGGACAGGGACCAATCAGCCCCAGCATTTT. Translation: CAWSVGTGTNQPQHF. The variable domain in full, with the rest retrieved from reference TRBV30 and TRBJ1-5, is SQTIHQWPATLVQPVGSPLSLECTVEGTSNPNLYWYRQAAGRGLQLLFYSVGIGQISSEVPQNLSASRPQDRQFILSSKKLLLSDSGFYLCAWSVGTGTNQPQHFGDGTRLSIL.

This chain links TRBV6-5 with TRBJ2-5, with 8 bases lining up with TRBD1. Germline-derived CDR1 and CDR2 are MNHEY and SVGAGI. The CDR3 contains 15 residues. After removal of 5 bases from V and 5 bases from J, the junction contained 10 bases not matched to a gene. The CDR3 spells CASSPTWTGWETQYF. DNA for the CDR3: TGTGCCAGCAGTCCGACCTGGACAGGGTGGGAGACCCAGTACTTC.

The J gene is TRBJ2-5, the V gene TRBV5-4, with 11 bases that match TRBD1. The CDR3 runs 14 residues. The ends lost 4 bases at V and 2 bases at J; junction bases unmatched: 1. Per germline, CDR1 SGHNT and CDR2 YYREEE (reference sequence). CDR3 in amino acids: CASSRDRGQETQYF. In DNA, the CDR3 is TGTGCCAGCAGCCGGGACAGGGGGCAAGAGACCCAGTACTTC.

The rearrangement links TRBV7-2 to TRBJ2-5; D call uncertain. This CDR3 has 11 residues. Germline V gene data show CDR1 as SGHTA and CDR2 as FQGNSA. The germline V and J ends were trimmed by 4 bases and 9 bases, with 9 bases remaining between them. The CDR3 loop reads CASSSHRAQYF. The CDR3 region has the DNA TGTGCCAGCAGCTCCCATCGGGCCCAGTACTTC. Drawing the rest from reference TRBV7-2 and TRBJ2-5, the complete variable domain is GAGVSQSPSNKVTEKGKDVELRCDPISGHTALYWYRQSLGQGLEFLIYFQGNSAPDKSGLPSDRFSAERTGGSVSTLTIQRTQQEDSAVYLCASSSHRAQYFGPGTRLLVL.

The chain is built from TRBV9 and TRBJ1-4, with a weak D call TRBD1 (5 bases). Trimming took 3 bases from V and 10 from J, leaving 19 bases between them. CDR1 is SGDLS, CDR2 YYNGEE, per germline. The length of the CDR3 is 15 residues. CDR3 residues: CASSALDSSSGKLFF. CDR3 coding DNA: TGTGCCAGCAGCGCCCTTGACAGTTCATCTGGAAAACTGTTTTTT.

CDR3 nucleotides: TGTGCCAGCAGCGTAGGGACTAGCGGGAGAACAGATACGCAGTATTTT. Its protein product is CASSVGTSGRTDTQYF. The rearrangement uses TRBV9 and TRBJ2-3; 13 bases map to TRBD2. J lost 3 bases, V lost 0 bases, and 1 base had no gene match. The germline V gene encodes CDR1 SGDLS and CDR2 YYNGEE. The CDR3 is made up of 16 amino acids.

The CDR3 DNA reads TGTGCCATCAGTGAACCGGACGGGGGGGCAGATACGCAGTATTTT. Its translation: CAISEPDGGADTQYF. The chain links TRBV10-3 to TRBJ2-3, with 8 bases fitting TRBD2. Germline assignment: CDR1 ENHRY and CDR2 SYGVKD. The CDR3 is 15 amino acids. The trim removed 3 bases at V and 4 bases at J, leaving 6 bases unmatched.

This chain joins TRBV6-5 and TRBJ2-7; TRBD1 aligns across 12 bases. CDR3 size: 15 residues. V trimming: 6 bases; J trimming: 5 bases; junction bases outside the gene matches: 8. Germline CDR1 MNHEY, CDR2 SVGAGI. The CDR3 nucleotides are TGTGCCAGCAGCCGAGGGACAGGGGGCCCCAACGAGCAGTACTTC. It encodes CASSRGTGGPNEQYF.

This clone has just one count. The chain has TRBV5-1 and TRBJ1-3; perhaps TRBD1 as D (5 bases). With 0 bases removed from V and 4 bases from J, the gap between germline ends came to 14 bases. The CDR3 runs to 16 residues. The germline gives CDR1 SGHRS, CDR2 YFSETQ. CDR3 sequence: CASSLGAGQIGNTIYF. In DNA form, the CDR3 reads TGCGCCAGCAGCTTGGGAGCAGGGCAGATCGGAAACACCATATATTTT.

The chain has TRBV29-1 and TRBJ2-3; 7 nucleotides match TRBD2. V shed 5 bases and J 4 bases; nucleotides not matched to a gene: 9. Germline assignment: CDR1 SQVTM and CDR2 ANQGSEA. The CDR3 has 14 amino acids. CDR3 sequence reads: CSVSRLALSDTQYF. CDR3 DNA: TGCAGCGTTTCGAGACTAGCATTGTCAGATACGCAGTATTTT.

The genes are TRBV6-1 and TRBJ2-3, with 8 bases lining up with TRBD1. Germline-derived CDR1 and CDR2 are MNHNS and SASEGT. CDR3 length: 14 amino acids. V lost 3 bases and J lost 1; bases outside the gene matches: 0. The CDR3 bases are TGTGCCAGCAGTGAGGACAGGGGCACAGATACGCAGTATTTT. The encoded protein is CASSEDRGTDTQYF.

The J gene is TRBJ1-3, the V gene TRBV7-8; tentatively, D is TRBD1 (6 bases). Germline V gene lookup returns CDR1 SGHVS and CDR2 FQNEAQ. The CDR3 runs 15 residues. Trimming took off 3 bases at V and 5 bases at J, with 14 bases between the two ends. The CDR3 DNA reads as TGTGCCAGCAGCTTGGATACAGGGTCTAGAAACACCATATATTTT. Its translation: CASSLDTGSRNTIYF.